This T cell receptor beta chain was observed in a study of blood T cell repertoires in COVID-19. Study-level information: The study drew acute and convalescent COVID-19 samples from the United States, Italy and Spain.

Per the original data handling: Researchers report that nucleated cell counts were estimated from reference gene primer amplification. TCRdb's table, derived via immunoSEQ multiplex PCR, lists solely in-frame clones and lacks some. V and J calls plus clone size are reproduced from that table; the DNA served to infer D and trimming. The sample lists some 150,000 clones; about 85% were seen once. Deletions cut 6 bases from V and 4 bases from J, with 9 bases between. The length of the CDR3 is 12 residues. The sample was peripheral blood. The genes are TRBV12-3 or TRBV12-4 and TRBJ2-5; maybe TRBD1 (5 bases). The origin of this receptor is a man aged 55 to 70 who had recovered from COVID-19. CDR3 loop: CASRPGLETQYF. CDR3 nucleotides: TGTGCCAGCAGACCAGGGTTAGAGACCCAGTACTTC.